This T cell receptor (beta chain) was profiled in a study of CD8+CD57+ T cells in acquired aplastic anemia. Those patients picked for sequencing had displayed CD8+CD57+ cell expansion on flow cytometry. CDR3 and TCR beta VDJ profiling relied on a genomic DNA template. TCRdb passed the reads through MiXCR, listing each CDR3 protein once. The table has roughly 160,000 distinct CDR3 sequences, 40% to 50% seen once. As for this clonotype: The junction and the germline gene differ at one end; a read error may be behind it.

The CDR3 extends over 13 amino acids. Germline V gene sequence: CDR1 GTSNPN, CDR2 SVGIG (reference sequence). The clonotype comes from a human donor with aplastic anemia. The sample was sorted CD4+, CD8+, or CD8+CD57+ T cells (not recorded which) from PBMCs. The chain recombines TRBV30 with TRBJ1-3; 9 bases are shared with TRBD1. In DNA, the CDR3 is TGTGCCTGGAGGACAGGGGGTGGAAACACCATGTATTTT. Its protein is CAWRTGGGNTMYF.